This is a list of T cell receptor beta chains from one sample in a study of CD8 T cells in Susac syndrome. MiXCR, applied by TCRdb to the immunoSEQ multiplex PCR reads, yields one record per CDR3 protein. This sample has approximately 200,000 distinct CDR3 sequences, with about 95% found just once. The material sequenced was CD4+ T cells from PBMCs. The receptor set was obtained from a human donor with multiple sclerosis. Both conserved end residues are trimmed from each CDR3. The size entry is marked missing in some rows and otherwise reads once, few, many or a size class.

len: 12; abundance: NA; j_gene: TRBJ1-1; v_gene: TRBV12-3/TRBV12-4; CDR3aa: ASSLARLNTEAF
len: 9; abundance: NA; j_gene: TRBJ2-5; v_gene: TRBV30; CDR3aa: AWRLLETQY
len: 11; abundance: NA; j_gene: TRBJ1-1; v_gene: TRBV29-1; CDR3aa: SSLGQGGVEAF
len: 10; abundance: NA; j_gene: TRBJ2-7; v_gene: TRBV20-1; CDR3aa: SARSDRAGQY
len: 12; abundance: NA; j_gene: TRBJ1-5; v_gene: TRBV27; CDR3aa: ASSLGGAGQPQH
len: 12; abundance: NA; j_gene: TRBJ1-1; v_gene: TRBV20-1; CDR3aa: SASITGRNTEAF
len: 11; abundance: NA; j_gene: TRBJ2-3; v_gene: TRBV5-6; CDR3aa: ASSLAPEDTQY
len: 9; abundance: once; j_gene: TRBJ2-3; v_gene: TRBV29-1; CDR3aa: SVEPQDTQY
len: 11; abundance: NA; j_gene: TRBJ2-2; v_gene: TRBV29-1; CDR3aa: SVEYSGAGELF
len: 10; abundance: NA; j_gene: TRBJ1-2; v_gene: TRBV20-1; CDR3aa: SAAQGDYGYT
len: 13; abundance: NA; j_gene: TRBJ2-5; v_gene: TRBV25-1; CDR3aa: ASSESAGYQETQY
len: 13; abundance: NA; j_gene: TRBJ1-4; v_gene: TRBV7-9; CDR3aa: ASSLVNSLGEKLF
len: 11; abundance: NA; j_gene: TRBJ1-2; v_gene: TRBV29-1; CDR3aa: SGTGGKLGGYT
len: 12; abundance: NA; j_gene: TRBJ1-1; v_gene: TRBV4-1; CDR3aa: ASRPLWGNTEAF
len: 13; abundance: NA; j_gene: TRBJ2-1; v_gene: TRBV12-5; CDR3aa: ASGPPPVLGREQF
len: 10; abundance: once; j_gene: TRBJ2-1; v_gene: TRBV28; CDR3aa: ASSLTSSEQF
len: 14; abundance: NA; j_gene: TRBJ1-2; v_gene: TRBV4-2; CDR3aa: ASSQDREAQTYGYT
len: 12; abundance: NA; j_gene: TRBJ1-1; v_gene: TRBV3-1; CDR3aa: ASSQAGLNTEAF
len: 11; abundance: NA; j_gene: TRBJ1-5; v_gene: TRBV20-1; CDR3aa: SASSRTHQPQH
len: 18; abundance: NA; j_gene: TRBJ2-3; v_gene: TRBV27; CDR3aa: ASSSHRGLGPSTSTDTQY
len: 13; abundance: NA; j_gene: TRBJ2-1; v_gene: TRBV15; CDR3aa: ATSRGTGADNEQF
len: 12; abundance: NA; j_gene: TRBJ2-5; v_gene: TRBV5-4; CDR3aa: ASSLYHSQETQY
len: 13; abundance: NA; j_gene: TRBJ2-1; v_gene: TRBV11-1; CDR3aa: ASSPGTLRMTEQF
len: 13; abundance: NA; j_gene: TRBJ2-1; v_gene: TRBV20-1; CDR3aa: SAPRPGGDDNEQF
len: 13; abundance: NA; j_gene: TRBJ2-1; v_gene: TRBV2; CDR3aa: ASAAEAGGNDEQF
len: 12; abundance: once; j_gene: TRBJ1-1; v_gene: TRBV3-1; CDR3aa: ASSPLSRDGEAF
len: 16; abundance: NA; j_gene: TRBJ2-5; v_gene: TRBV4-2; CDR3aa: ASSQEGAAGADQETQY
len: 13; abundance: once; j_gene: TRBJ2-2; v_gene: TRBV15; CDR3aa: ATSREGQGSVELF